Below are 10 T cell receptor beta chains sequenced from a single sample in a study of human thymus T cells. Some clones are missing from TCRdb's copy, which holds only in-frame ones; the method was immunoSEQ multiplex PCR. The table includes 40,000 to 55,000 clones, about 93% detected once. Material for sequencing was blood. These receptors were obtained from a boy younger than two with a congenital heart defect but otherwise immunologically healthy.

The chain links TRBV23-1 to TRBJ2-7; 11 nucleotides match TRBD1. TRBV23-1 is given ORF status, its function remaining uncertain. Trimming at V came to 2 bases and at J to 2 bases, leaving 2 bases not matched to a gene. The CDR3 is made up of 15 amino acids. CDR3 loop: CASSQPGQGAYEQYF. CDR3 nucleotide sequence: TGCGCCAGCAGTCAACCGGGACAGGGGGCCTACGAGCAGTACTTC.

CDR3 coding DNA: TGTGCCAGCAGCTTTAGACGAGGTTGGGGTGAAAAACTGTTTTTT. It yields the protein CASSFRRGWGEKLFF. The chain couples TRBV11-2 to TRBJ1-4; D gene ambiguous. The CDR3 runs to 15 residues. Trimming pared 3 bases from V and 7 bases from J, leaving 15 bases between. CDR1 SGHAT and CDR2 FQNNGV come from the germline V gene.

V is TRBV2 and J is TRBJ2-3; TRBD2 aligns across 8 bases. There are 15 residues in the CDR3. Germline trimming cut 5 bases from V and 2 bases from J; bases unmatched to any gene: 6. Germline V gene data show CDR1 as SNHLY and CDR2 as FYNNEI. The CDR3 sequence: CASSQRGRPTDTQYF. The CDR3 DNA sequence: TGTGCCAGCAGTCAGCGGGGGAGGCCCACAGATACGCAGTATTTT.

There are a few counts of this clone. This chain links TRBV11-2 with TRBJ1-1; weak D call: TRBD1 (5 bases). V lost 3 bases to trimming and J lost 0 bases, with 8 bases between them. Germline CDR1 is SGHAT and CDR2 is FQNNGV. The CDR3 spans 14 residues. As DNA, the CDR3 is TGTGCCAGCAGCTTCGGGGCGCTGAACACTGAAGCTTTCTTT. The encoded protein is CASSFGALNTEAFF. The variable domain in full, with the rest retrieved from reference TRBV11-2 and TRBJ1-1, is EAGVAQSPRYKIIEKRQSVAFWCNPISGHATLYWYQQILGQGPKLLIQFQNNGVVDDSQLPKDRFSAERLKGVDSTLKIQPAKLEDSAVYLCASSFGALNTEAFFGQGTRLTVV.

A single count supports this clone. In DNA form, the CDR3 reads TGTGCCAGCAGCGTAGGGGGGCCGGGGGAGCAGTACTTC. This sequence encodes CASSVGGPGEQYF. The chain employs TRBV9 and TRBJ2-7; D is possibly TRBD1 (6 bases). Germline values: CDR1 SGDLS, CDR2 YYNGEE. The CDR3 has 13 residues. The ends were cut back, 0 bases at V and 7 bases at J, with 11 bases in the middle.

This rearrangement joins TRBV7-2 to TRBJ2-3; 7 bases align to TRBD1. CDR3 length: 16 amino acids. The junction had 7 bases not matched to a gene; V was cut back by 2 bases and J by 2 bases. Germline CDR1 SGHTA, CDR2 FQGNSA. CDR3 residues: CASSLHRGPPTDTQYF. CDR3 DNA sequence: TGTGCCAGCAGCTTACACAGGGGCCCCCCCACAGATACGCAGTATTTT.

This chain joins TRBV15 and TRBJ2-7, with 7 bases identical to TRBD2. The ends lost 1 base at V and 4 bases at J; junction bases unmatched: 7. The CDR3 length is 15 residues. Germline CDR1 and CDR2: LNHNV and YYDKDF (reference sequence). In DNA form, the CDR3 reads TGTGCCACCAGCAGAGTTGGACTAGAAGGTTACGAGCAGTACTTC. This translates into CATSRVGLEGYEQYF.

The CDR3 loop is CASSLVGREQETQYF. In DNA form, the CDR3 reads TGCGCCAGCAGCTTGGTCGGCAGGGAACAAGAGACCCAGTACTTC. This chain links TRBV5-1 with TRBJ2-5; perhaps TRBD1 as D (5 bases). V lost 0 bases and J lost 2, with 11 bases in between. This CDR3 is 15 amino acids long. Germline V gene lookup returns CDR1 SGHRS and CDR2 YFSETQ.

The V gene is TRBV7-2, the J gene TRBJ2-1; TRBD2 matches 7 bases. This CDR3 spans 15 amino acids. J lost 2 bases, V lost 7 bases, and 8 bases had no gene match. CDR1 is SGHTA, CDR2 FQGNSA, per germline. In DNA form, the CDR3 reads TGTGCCAGCACCACCCTCGGGACTACCTACAATGAGCAGTTCTTC. It encodes CASTTLGTTYNEQFF.

The chain couples TRBV28 to TRBJ2-1; D remains ambiguous. Per the germline V gene, CDR1 is MDHEN and CDR2 is SYDVKM. There are 16 residues in the CDR3. The ends were cut back, 2 bases at V and 1 base at J, with 12 bases in the middle. CDR3: CASSLDRGRSYNEQFF. As DNA, the CDR3 is TGTGCCAGCAGTTTAGATCGCGGCCGGTCCTACAATGAGCAGTTCTTC.